The 32 T cell receptor beta chains presented below share a single source sample, sequenced in a study of CD8+ T cells in alopecia areata. cDNA serving as the sequencing template came from extracted, reverse transcribed RNA. Profiled with immunoSEQ multiplex PCR; TCRdb holds only in-frame clones, not every one. The sample carries 150,000 to 200,000 clones, over 55% recorded once. Documented treatment: oral pan-JAK inhibitor, 5-10 mg twice daily. Here the sequenced sample was CD4+ T cells sorted from blood, taken at week 24, from a patient treated with tofacitinib. The receptor source for this set is a human donor with alopecia areata.

The rearrangement joins TRBV6-5 to TRBJ2-7; D is perhaps TRBD2 (5 bases). Per the germline V gene, CDR1 is MNHEY and CDR2 is SVGAGI. There are 13 residues in the CDR3. V was trimmed by 8 bases and J by 9 bases, leaving 20 bases between them. Here the CDR3 reads CASGELPTEGQYF. CDR3 sequence (DNA): TGTGCCAGCGGGGAGCTGCCAACAGAGGGGCAGTACTTC.

This clone has only one observation. This chain connects TRBV5-1 to TRBJ2-1; the match to TRBD2 covers 7 bases. The CDR3 spans 11 residues. The junction had 4 bases not matched to a gene; V was cut back by 0 bases and J by 16 bases. CDR1 SGHRS and CDR2 YFSETQ come from the germline V gene. CDR3 coding DNA: TGCGCCAGCAGCTTGGATGCGGGGGTTTTCTTC. Amino acids: CASSLDAGVFF.

CDR3 loop: CASRAGFGTDTQYF. As DNA, the CDR3 is TGTGCCAGCAGAGCGGGGTTTGGGACAGATACGCAGTATTTT. The V call is TRBV9, the J call TRBJ2-3, with TRBD2 identical over 7 bases. The CDR3 consists of 14 residues. Germline trimming cut 5 bases from V and 3 bases from J; bases unmatched to any gene: 6. The germline gives CDR1 SGDLS, CDR2 YYNGEE.

The chain carries TRBV30 and TRBJ1-2, with D tentatively TRBD1 (5 bases). The CDR3 has 10 amino acids. With 3 bases removed from V and 11 bases from J, the gap between germline ends came to 10 bases. CDR1 is GTSNPN, CDR2 SVGIG, per germline (reference sequence). CDR3 amino acids: CAWSGATYTF. CDR3 in DNA: TGTGCCTGGAGCGGGGCAACTTACACCTTC.

The chain recombines TRBV9 with TRBJ1-6, with 8 positions matching TRBD1. The V gene's germline CDR1 is SGDLS and CDR2 YYNGEE. J was trimmed by 9 bases and V by 2 bases; bases with no gene match: 7. This CDR3 comprises 15 residues. DNA for the CDR3: TGTGCCAGCAGCGTCGCACAGGGGGGGGTTTCACCCCTCCACTTT. The encoded protein is CASSVAQGGVSPLHF.

This clone has just a few counts. The chain couples TRBV29-1 to TRBJ2-5, with a tentative D call TRBD1 (5 bases). The germline CDR1 and CDR2 sequences are SQVTM and ANQGSEA. Trimming cost V 8 bases and J 5 bases, with 15 bases left between them. The CDR3 loop spans 12 amino acids. CDR3 coding DNA: TGCAGCTTTCGTAGGGGATCGGAGACCCAGTACTTC. Translated, it gives CSFRRGSETQYF.

The J gene is TRBJ2-1, the V gene TRBV7-2; 8 nucleotides align to TRBD2. Germline CDR1 reads SGHTA; CDR2 reads FQGNSA. CDR3 length: 14 amino acids. V gave up 6 bases and J gave up 3 bases; unmatched junction bases: 4. CDR3 bases: TGTGCCAGCAGGAGCGGGAGCTTCTACAATGAGCAGTTCTTC. Translating gives CASRSGSFYNEQFF.

The chain has TRBV7-2 and TRBJ2-2, with D perhaps matching TRBD2 (6 bases). This CDR3 is 15 amino acids long. Trimming left V 10 bases short and J 5 bases short, with 20 bases between. Germline V gene lookup returns CDR1 SGHTA and CDR2 FQGNSA. DNA of the CDR3: TGTGCCACACACCCGGGACTCCGTGGGACCGGGGAGCTGTTTTTT. Its translation: CATHPGLRGTGELFF.

The chain recombines TRBV5-1 with TRBJ2-3; tentatively, D is TRBD1 or TRBD2 (5 bases each). In germline, CDR1 is SGHRS, CDR2 YFSETQ. The V end lost 4 bases, the J end lost 2 bases, and 11 bases lay between the germline ends. This CDR3 spans 14 amino acids. The CDR3 sequence is CASSQDGTTDTQYF. CDR3 sequence (DNA): TGCGCCAGCAGCCAGGACGGGACCACAGATACGCAGTATTTT.

This rearrangement joins TRBV6-6 to TRBJ1-6; D is possibly TRBD1 (5 bases). CDR3 length: 14 residues. The V gene lost 10 bases and the J gene lost 4 bases, with 14 bases spanning the gap. The germline V gene encodes CDR1 MNHNY and CDR2 SVGAGI (reference sequence). The DNA of the CDR3 is TGTGCCACACACCGGGACCTTTATAATTCACCCCTCCACTTT. Encoded protein: CATHRDLYNSPLHF.

The chain uses TRBV30 and TRBJ2-3; 8 nucleotides line up with TRBD2. Germline V gene data show CDR1 as GTSNPN and CDR2 as SVGIG (reference sequence). V shed 3 bases, J shed 4 bases, and the junction held 3 bases outside the gene matches. The CDR3 contains 13 residues. The CDR3: CAWRSGGADTQYF. CDR3 DNA sequence: TGTGCCTGGAGAAGCGGGGGTGCAGATACGCAGTATTTT.

This clone was detected once. The J gene is TRBJ2-5, the V gene TRBV6-6; D is unresolved. CDR1 MNHNY and CDR2 SVGAGI come from the germline V gene (reference sequence). V lost 2 bases to trimming and J lost 5 bases, with 3 bases between them. CDR3 length: 11 amino acids. The CDR3 reads CASSYAETQYF. CDR3 nucleotide sequence: TGTGCCAGCAGTTACGCGGAGACCCAGTACTTC.

The chain has TRBV9 and TRBJ1-5; no definite D call. V was cut by 4 bases and J by 4 bases, with 12 bases left in between. Germline CDR1 is SGDLS and CDR2 is YYNGEE. The CDR3 is 14 amino acids. Here the CDR3 DNA reads TGTGCCAGCAGCCACGACGGATCGAATCAGCCCCAGCATTTT. This sequence encodes CASSHDGSNQPQHF.

The rearrangement joins TRBV18 to TRBJ1-6; TRBD1 is a possible D gene (6 bases). This CDR3 is built from 13 residues. With 5 bases removed from V and 8 bases from J, the gap between germline ends came to 10 bases. In germline, CDR1 is KGHSH, CDR2 LQKENI. Here the CDR3 reads CASSGTQDSPLHF. CDR3 nucleotide sequence: TGTGCCAGCTCAGGGACACAAGATTCACCCCTCCACTTT.

The V gene is TRBV10-1, the J gene TRBJ2-7; D may be TRBD2 (6 bases). This CDR3 is 14 amino acids long. Trimming took 7 bases from V and 0 from J, leaving 13 bases between them. Germline V gives CDR1 WNHNN, CDR2 SYGVQD (reference sequence). CDR3 DNA: TGCGCCAGCAAGGAGGGTCGGCACTCCTACGAGCAGTACTTC. It translates to CASKEGRHSYEQYF.

CDR3: CASSSGTQETQYF. CDR3 DNA sequence: TGTGCCAGCAGTTCGGGCACCCAAGAGACCCAGTACTTC. The chain uses TRBV4-2 and TRBJ2-5; D gene ambiguous. Per germline, CDR1 LGHNA and CDR2 YNFKEQ. The CDR3 has 13 amino acids. The V gene lost 6 bases and the J gene lost 1 base, with 9 bases spanning the gap.

The V call is TRBV12-5, the J call TRBJ1-5; D unclear. CDR1 is LGHNT and CDR2 is FRNRAP in the germline V gene. This CDR3 is 11 amino acids long. Trimming shortened V by 5 bases and J by 6 bases, and 5 bases separated the two germline ends. The CDR3 DNA is TGTGCTAGTGGTGGAGTTCAGCCCCAGCATTTT. Translated, it gives CASGGVQPQHF.

This clone was recorded a few times. This rearrangement joins TRBV30 to TRBJ1-1; TRBD1 matches at 7 bases. The trim removed 7 bases at V and 1 base at J, leaving 15 bases unmatched. CDR3 length: 16 residues. From germline, CDR1 is GTSNPN and CDR2 SVGIG (reference sequence). The DNA of the CDR3 is TGTGCCTCGACGCCGGGACAGCGAAGGGGGAACACTGAAGCTTTCTTT. This codes for CASTPGQRRGNTEAFF.

This clone turned up a few times. The CDR3 sequence is CASRTGTLNTEAFF. The CDR3 nucleotides are TGTGCCAGCAGAACCGGGACACTAAACACTGAAGCTTTCTTT. The V gene is TRBV28, the J gene TRBJ1-1, with a weak D call TRBD1 (6 bases). CDR1 MDHEN and CDR2 SYDVKM come from the germline V gene. This CDR3 contains 14 residues. V lost 6 bases and J lost 2, with 13 bases in between. Together with reference TRBV28 and TRBJ1-1, the CDR3 gives the full variable domain: DVKVTQSSRYLVKRTGEKVFLECVQDMDHENMFWYRQDPGLGLRLIYFSYDVKMKEKGDIPEGYSVSREKKERFSLILESASTNQTSMYLCASRTGTLNTEAFFGQGTRLTVV.

The chain is built from TRBV30 and TRBJ2-3; D is possibly TRBD1 or TRBD2 (5 bases each). Germline V gives CDR1 GTSNPN, CDR2 SVGIG (reference sequence). This CDR3 spans 17 amino acids. Trimming took 3 bases from V and 1 from J, leaving 20 bases between them. The CDR3 reads CAWSLPGPLGGTDTQYF. The CDR3 bases are TGTGCCTGGAGCCTCCCTGGGCCCTTGGGGGGCACAGATACGCAGTATTTT.

V usage is TRBV5-6 and J usage is TRBJ2-3; tentatively, D is TRBD1 or TRBD2 (5 bases each). The CDR3 is 16 residues long. V lost 6 bases and J 0 bases, leaving 17 bases between the germline ends. The germline CDR1 and CDR2 sequences are SGHDT and YYEEEE. CDR3 sequence reads: CASNDPGRTSTDTQYF. In nucleotides, the CDR3 is TGTGCCAGCAACGACCCGGGACGAACTAGCACAGATACGCAGTATTTT.

A few counts support this clone. The chain recombines TRBV7-2 with TRBJ2-7; a possible D gene is TRBD1 (5 bases). The CDR3 has 14 amino acids. The V and J ends lost 2 bases and 5 bases respectively, with 13 bases between them. Germline V gives CDR1 SGHTA, CDR2 FQGNSA. CDR3: CASSLLAGLHEQYF. The DNA for the CDR3 is TGTGCCAGCAGCTTACTCGCAGGGCTGCACGAGCAGTACTTC.

The V and J genes are TRBV7-9 and TRBJ1-4; D is uncertain. The length of the CDR3 is 15 residues. Germline-derived CDR1 and CDR2 are SEHNR and FQNEAQ (reference sequence). V dropped 1 base and J dropped 6 bases, with 12 bases sitting between them. Written as DNA, the CDR3 is TGTGCCAGCAGCTTAGATCGGTTGTCAGATGAAAAACTGTTTTTT. Translation gives CASSLDRLSDEKLFF.

The V and J genes are TRBV2 and TRBJ1-1; D is perhaps TRBD1 (5 bases). CDR3 length: 11 amino acids. Trimming pared 2 bases from V and 7 bases from J, leaving 5 bases between. Germline V gene sequence: CDR1 SNHLY, CDR2 FYNNEI. The CDR3 protein is CASSEQGEAFF. The CDR3 nucleotides are TGTGCCAGCAGTGAACAGGGTGAAGCTTTCTTT.

The chain uses TRBV29-1 and TRBJ2-1, with unresolved D. Per germline, CDR1 SQVTM and CDR2 ANQGSEA. The CDR3 consists of 14 residues. V lost 4 bases, J lost 0 bases, and 10 bases lay in between. In DNA form, the CDR3 reads TGCAGCGTTGTGGCCATGAGCTCCTACAATGAGCAGTTCTTC. Protein sequence: CSVVAMSSYNEQFF.

In this sample, this clone turned up a few times. The chain employs TRBV5-5 and TRBJ2-3; D is perhaps TRBD2 (5 bases). The CDR3 length is 17 residues. Germline V CDR1 and CDR2: SGHKS, YYEKEE (reference sequence). V was pared by 4 bases and J by 1 base, with 19 bases between. The CDR3 sequence is CASSENGPAGRTDTQYF. The CDR3 bases are TGTGCCAGCAGCGAAAACGGACCGGCGGGCCGCACAGATACGCAGTATTTT.

In regard to this clone: Within the sample, other DNA sequences also encode this same CDR3. The gene calls are TRBV29-1 and TRBJ2-7, with 8 nucleotides matching TRBD1. The CDR3 has 13 amino acids. CDR1 is SQVTM and CDR2 is ANQGSEA in the germline V gene. V lost 2 bases and J lost 5; bases outside the gene matches: 5. CDR3 sequence reads: CSVEYQGANEQYF. CDR3 nucleotides: TGCAGCGTTGAATATCAGGGGGCGAACGAGCAGTACTTC.

The V gene is TRBV2, the J gene TRBJ1-2, with no clear D. V was trimmed by 3 bases and J by 4 bases, leaving 3 bases between them. The CDR3 contains 11 residues. Germline assignment: CDR1 SNHLY and CDR2 FYNNEI. The chain's CDR3 is CASSDGYGYTF. The CDR3 DNA sequence: TGTGCCAGCAGTGATGGCTATGGCTACACCTTC.

The V and J genes are TRBV2 and TRBJ1-2, with no clear D. V dropped 2 bases and J dropped 5 bases, with 9 bases sitting between them. CDR1 and CDR2 (germline): SNHLY, FYNNEI. The CDR3 has 13 amino acids. The CDR3 region has the DNA TGTGCCAGCAGTGAATCAGGCGGTTATGGCTACACCTTC. It translates to CASSESGGYGYTF.

This chain uses TRBV6-5 with TRBJ2-5; a weak D match, TRBD1 (6 bases). The length of the CDR3 is 13 residues. CDR1 and CDR2 from the germline V gene are MNHEY and SVGAGI. Between the trimmed V and J ends, which lost 8 bases and 3 bases, there was a span of 13 bases. CDR3 loop: CASGRDTKETQYF. CDR3 DNA sequence: TGTGCCAGCGGCCGGGACACAAAAGAGACCCAGTACTTC.

Here the CDR3 DNA reads TGTGCCAGCAGCCCGCAGGGGCTTCAAGAGACCCAGTACTTC. As protein: CASSPQGLQETQYF. The chain uses TRBV11-2 and TRBJ2-5; D may be TRBD1 (6 bases). Germline loops: CDR1 SGHAT, CDR2 FQNNGV. The CDR3 is 14 amino acids. V was clipped by 5 bases and J by 2 bases, with 12 bases between them.

CDR3 sequence (DNA): TGTGCCGCAACTAGCGGGGAGTACACCGGGGAGCTGTTTTTT. This codes for CAATSGEYTGELFF. The chain uses TRBV30 and TRBJ2-2; 10 bases are shared with TRBD2. V gave up 8 bases and J gave up 3 bases; unmatched junction bases: 6. CDR1 is GTSNPN, CDR2 SVGIG, per germline (reference sequence). The CDR3 loop spans 14 amino acids.